These T cell receptor beta chains were read from a single sample in a study of OX40 agonist ivuxolimab in advanced cancers. Data came from immunoSEQ multiplex PCR; TCRdb stores just in-frame clones and leaves some out. The sample records roughly 15,000 clones, around 80% being singletons. The source material was CD4+ or CD8+ T cells sorted from blood, sampled in a trial of the OX40 agonist ivuxolimab. Receptors originate from an adult with an advanced solid tumor such as melanoma, head and neck, liver or kidney cancer. Both conserved end residues are part of each CDR3. Each record gives: clone size, V gene, J gene, D gene, CDR3 DNA, CDR3 protein. D genes are given only for firm matches. Size is omitted from some rows. Given values are once, few, many or a class for expanded clones.

abundance: NA
v_gene: TRBV7-9
j_gene: TRBJ2-5
d_gene: TRBD1
CDR3nt: TGTGCCAGCATCCTGTGGACAGGGCTCCTCCAAGAGACCCAGTACTTC
CDR3aa: CASILWTGLLQETQYF

abundance: NA
v_gene: TRBV2
j_gene: TRBJ1-3
d_gene: NA
CDR3nt: TGTGCCAGCAGTCCCACAGCGTACTCTGGAAACACCATATATTTT
CDR3aa: CASSPTAYSGNTIYF

abundance: NA
v_gene: TRBV10-3
j_gene: TRBJ1-4
d_gene: NA
CDR3nt: TGTGCCATCAGTGAGTCCTCAGGAATTAGTGAAAAACTGTTTTTT
CDR3aa: CAISESSGISEKLFF

abundance: NA
v_gene: TRBV6-1
j_gene: TRBJ1-5
d_gene: NA
CDR3nt: TGTGCCAGCAGGGTACAGAACAATAGCAATCAGCCCCAGCATTTT
CDR3aa: CASRVQNNSNQPQHF

abundance: once
v_gene: TRBV6-5
j_gene: TRBJ1-5
d_gene: NA
CDR3nt: TGTGCCAGCAGTAATCTGAATCAGCCCCAGCATTTT
CDR3aa: CASSNLNQPQHF

abundance: NA
v_gene: TRBV2
j_gene: TRBJ2-5
d_gene: TRBD2
CDR3nt: TGTGCCAGCGGGGCGGGAGCTTCCCGGGGGGAGACCCAGTACTTC
CDR3aa: CASGAGASRGETQYF

abundance: few
v_gene: TRBV29-1
j_gene: TRBJ2-5
d_gene: NA
CDR3nt: TGCAGCGTTGAAGCCAGGGTTAAAGAGACCCAGTACTTC
CDR3aa: CSVEARVKETQYF

abundance: NA
v_gene: TRBV11-2
j_gene: TRBJ2-7
d_gene: NA
CDR3nt: TGTGCCAGCAGCGGCCGGGGAGGGGGTTCTACCTACGAGCAGTACTTC
CDR3aa: CASSGRGGGSTYEQYF

abundance: NA
v_gene: TRBV27
j_gene: TRBJ1-2
d_gene: NA
CDR3nt: TGTGCCAGCAGTCCTAGAAGGAGGGACTATGGCTACACCTTC
CDR3aa: CASSPRRRDYGYTF

abundance: NA
v_gene: TRBV9
j_gene: TRBJ2-7
d_gene: TRBD1
CDR3nt: TGTGCCAGCAGCGTAGGGGCAGGGGGTCGCGAGCAGTACTTC
CDR3aa: CASSVGAGGREQYF

abundance: NA
v_gene: TRBV5-1
j_gene: TRBJ2-3
d_gene: NA
CDR3nt: TGCGCCAGCAGCCCGGAGGGGACAGGGAGCGGGAGGGGCACAGATACGCAGTATTTT
CDR3aa: CASSPEGTGSGRGTDTQYF

abundance: NA
v_gene: TRBV5-4
j_gene: TRBJ1-6
d_gene: NA
CDR3nt: TGTGCCAGCAGCCGGGCAGGGACTCACACGGGATCACCCCTCCACTTT
CDR3aa: CASSRAGTHTGSPLHF

abundance: NA
v_gene: TRBV5-1
j_gene: TRBJ1-1
d_gene: TRBD1
CDR3nt: TGCGCCAGCAGCCTCGGGACAGGGGTGGCTGAAGCTTTCTTT
CDR3aa: CASSLGTGVAEAFF

abundance: NA
v_gene: TRBV7-2
j_gene: TRBJ2-2
d_gene: NA
CDR3nt: TGTGCCAGCAGCTCCGGGACTCCAAGCCTTGCGAACACCGGGGAGCTGTTTTTT
CDR3aa: CASSSGTPSLANTGELFF

abundance: few
v_gene: TRBV9
j_gene: TRBJ1-3
d_gene: NA
CDR3nt: TGTGCCAGCAGCGTAGGGGTCTCTGGAAACACCATATATTTT
CDR3aa: CASSVGVSGNTIYF

abundance: NA
v_gene: TRBV27
j_gene: TRBJ1-1
d_gene: NA
CDR3nt: TGTGCCAGCAGTTTATCGTCGGGGGGCAGCACTGAAGCTTTCTTT
CDR3aa: CASSLSSGGSTEAFF

abundance: NA
v_gene: TRBV4-1
j_gene: TRBJ2-2
d_gene: NA
CDR3nt: TGCGCCAGCGGGGGGACAGTGAACACCGGGGAGCTGTTTTTT
CDR3aa: CASGGTVNTGELFF